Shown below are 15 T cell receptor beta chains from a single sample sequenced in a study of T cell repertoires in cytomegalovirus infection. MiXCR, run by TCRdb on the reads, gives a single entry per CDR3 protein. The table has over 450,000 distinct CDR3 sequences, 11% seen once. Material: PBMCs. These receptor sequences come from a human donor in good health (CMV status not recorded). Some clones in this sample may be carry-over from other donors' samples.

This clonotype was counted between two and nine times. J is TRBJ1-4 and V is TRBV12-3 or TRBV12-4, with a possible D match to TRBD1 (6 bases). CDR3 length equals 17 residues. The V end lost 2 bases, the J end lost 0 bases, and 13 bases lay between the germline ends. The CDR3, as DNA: TGTGCCAGCAGTTTAAGTGATGAGGGGGCAACTAATGAAAAACTGTTTTTT. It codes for CASSLSDEGATNEKLFF.

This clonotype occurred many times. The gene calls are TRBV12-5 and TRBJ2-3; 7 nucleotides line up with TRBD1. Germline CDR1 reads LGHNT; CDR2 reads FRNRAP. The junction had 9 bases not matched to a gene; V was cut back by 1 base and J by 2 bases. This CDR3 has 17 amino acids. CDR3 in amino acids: CASGLALGQPTTDTQYF. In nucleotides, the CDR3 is TGTGCTAGTGGTTTGGCCCTGGGACAGCCAACCACAGATACGCAGTATTTT.

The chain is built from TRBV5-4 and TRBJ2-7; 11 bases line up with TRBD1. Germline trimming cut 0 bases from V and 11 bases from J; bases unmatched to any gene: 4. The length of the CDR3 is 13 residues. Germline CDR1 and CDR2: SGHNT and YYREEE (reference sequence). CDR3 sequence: CASSLAGQGDKYF. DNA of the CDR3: TGTGCCAGCAGCTTGGCGGGACAGGGGGATAAGTACTTC. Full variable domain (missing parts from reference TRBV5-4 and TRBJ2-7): ETGVTQSPTHLIKTRGQQVTLRCSSQSGHNTVSWYQQALGQGPQFIFQYYREEENGRGNFPPRFSGLQFPNYSSELNVNALELDDSALYLCASSLAGQGDKYFGPGTRLTVT.

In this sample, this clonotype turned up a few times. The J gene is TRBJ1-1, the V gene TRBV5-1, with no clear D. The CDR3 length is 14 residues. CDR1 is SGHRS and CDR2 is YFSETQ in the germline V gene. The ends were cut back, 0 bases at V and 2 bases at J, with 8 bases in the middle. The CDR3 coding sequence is TGCGCCAGCAGCTTGGTAGGGATCAACACTGAAGCTTTCTTT. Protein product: CASSLVGINTEAFF. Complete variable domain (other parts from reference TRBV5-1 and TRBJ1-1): KAGVTQTPRYLIKTRGQQVTLSCSPISGHRSVSWYQQTPGQGLQFLFEYFSETQRNKGNFPGRFSGRQFSNSRSEMNVSTLELGDSALYLCASSLVGINTEAFFGQGTRLTVV.

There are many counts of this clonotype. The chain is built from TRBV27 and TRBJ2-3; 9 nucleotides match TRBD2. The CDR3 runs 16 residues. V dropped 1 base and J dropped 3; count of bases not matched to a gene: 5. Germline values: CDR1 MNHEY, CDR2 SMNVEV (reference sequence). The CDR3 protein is CASSLWIAGETDTQYF. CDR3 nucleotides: TGTGCCAGCAGTTTATGGATAGCGGGAGAAACAGATACGCAGTATTTT.

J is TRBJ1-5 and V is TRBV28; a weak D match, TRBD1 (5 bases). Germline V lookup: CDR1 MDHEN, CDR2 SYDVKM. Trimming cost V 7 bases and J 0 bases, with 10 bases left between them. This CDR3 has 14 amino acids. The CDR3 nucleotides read TGTGCCAGCACGATAGGGGTTAGCAATCAGCCCCAGCATTTT. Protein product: CASTIGVSNQPQHF.

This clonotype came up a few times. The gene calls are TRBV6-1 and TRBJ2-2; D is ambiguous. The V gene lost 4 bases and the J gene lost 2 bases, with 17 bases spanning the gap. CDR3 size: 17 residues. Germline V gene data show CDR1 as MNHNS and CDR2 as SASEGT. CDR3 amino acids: CASSGEDIRLNTGELFF. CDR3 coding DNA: TGTGCCAGCAGTGGGGAAGATATAAGGCTTAACACCGGGGAGCTGTTTTTT.

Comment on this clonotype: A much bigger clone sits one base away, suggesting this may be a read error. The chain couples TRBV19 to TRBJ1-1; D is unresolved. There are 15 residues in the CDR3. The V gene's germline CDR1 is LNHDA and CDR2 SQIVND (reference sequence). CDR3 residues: CASSIEILMNTEALF. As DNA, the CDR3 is TGTGCCAGTAGTATAGAAATTTTAATGAACACTGAAGCTCTCTTT.

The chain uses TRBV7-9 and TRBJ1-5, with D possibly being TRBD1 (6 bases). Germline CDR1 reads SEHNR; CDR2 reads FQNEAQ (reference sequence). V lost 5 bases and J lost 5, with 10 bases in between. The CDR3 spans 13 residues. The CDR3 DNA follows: TGTGCCAGCAGCGTGGGGGGCCATCAGCCCCAGCATTTT. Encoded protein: CASSVGGHQPQHF. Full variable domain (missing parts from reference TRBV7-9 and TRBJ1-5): DTGVSQNPRHKITKRGQNVTFRCDPISEHNRLYWYRQTLGQGPEFLTYFQNEAQLEKSRLLSDRFSAERPKGSFSTLEIQRTEQGDSAMYLCASSVGGHQPQHFGDGTRLSIL.

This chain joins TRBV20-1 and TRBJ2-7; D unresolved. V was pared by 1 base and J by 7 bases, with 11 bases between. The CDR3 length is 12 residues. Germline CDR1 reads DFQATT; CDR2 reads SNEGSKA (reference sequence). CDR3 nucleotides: TGCAGTGCTAGAGTTGGGTCGTGGGAGCAGTACTTC. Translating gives CSARVGSWEQYF.

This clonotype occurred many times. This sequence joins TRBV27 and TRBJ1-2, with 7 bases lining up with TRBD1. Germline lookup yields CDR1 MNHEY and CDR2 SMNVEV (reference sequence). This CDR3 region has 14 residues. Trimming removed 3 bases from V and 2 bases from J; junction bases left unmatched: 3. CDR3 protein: CASSLQGGNYGYTF. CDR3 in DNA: TGTGCCAGCAGTTTGCAGGGGGGAAACTATGGCTACACCTTC.

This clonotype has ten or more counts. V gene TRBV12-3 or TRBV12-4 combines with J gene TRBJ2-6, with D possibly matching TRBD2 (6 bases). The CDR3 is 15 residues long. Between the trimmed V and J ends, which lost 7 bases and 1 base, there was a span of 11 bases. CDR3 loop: CASTVGGSGANVLTF. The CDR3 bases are TGTGCCAGCACTGTCGGAGGGTCTGGGGCCAACGTCCTGACTTTC.

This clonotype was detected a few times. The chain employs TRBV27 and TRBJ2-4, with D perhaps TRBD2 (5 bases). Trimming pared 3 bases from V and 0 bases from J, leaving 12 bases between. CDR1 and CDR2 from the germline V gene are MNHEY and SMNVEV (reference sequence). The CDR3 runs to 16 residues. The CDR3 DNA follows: TGTGCCAGCAGTTTTGGGAGTTCACTAGCCAAAAACATTCAGTACTTC. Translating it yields CASSFGSSLAKNIQYF.

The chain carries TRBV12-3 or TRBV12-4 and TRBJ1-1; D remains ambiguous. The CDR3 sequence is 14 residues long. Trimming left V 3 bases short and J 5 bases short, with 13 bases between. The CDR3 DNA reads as TGTGCCAGCAGTTTCACTGGGGTACAGACTGAAGCTTTCTTT. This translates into CASSFTGVQTEAFF.

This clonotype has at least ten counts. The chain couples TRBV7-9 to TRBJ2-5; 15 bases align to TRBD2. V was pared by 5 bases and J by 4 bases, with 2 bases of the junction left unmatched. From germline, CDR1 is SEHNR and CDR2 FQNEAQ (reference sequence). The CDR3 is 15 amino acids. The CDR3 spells CASSPGLAGGETQYF. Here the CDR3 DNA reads TGTGCCAGCAGCCCGGGACTAGCGGGAGGAGAGACCCAGTACTTC.